This T cell receptor beta chain was identified during a study of identical twins. Trimming took 3 bases from V and 0 from J, leaving 12 bases between them. This CDR3 is built from 15 residues. CDR1 LNHDA and CDR2 SQIVND come from the germline V gene (reference sequence). TCRdb ran MiXCR on the 5' RACE reads and lists one entry per CDR3 protein. The sample includes a few hundred thousand distinct CDR3 sequences, approximately 25% seen only once; the top ten take around 3%. A few counts support this clonotype. The sample was also linked to a second study, of T cells expressing NK-cell markers. That source notes: TCR beta repertoires came from sorted CD3+CD56+NKG2C+, CD3+CD56+NKG2C- and CD3+CD56-NKG2C+ T cells.

The material sequenced was CD4+ T cells sorted from blood. V is TRBV19 and J is TRBJ2-7; no clear D. This receptor was taken from a woman between 18 and 29 years old in good health. The CDR3 protein is CASSIASYDSYEQYF. DNA for the CDR3: TGTGCCAGTAGTATTGCATCATACGACTCCTACGAGCAGTACTTC. Drawing the rest from reference TRBV19 and TRBJ2-7, the complete variable domain is DGGITQSPKYLFRKEGQNVTLSCEQNLNHDAMYWYRQDPGQGLRLIYYSQIVNDFQKGDIAEGYSVSREKKESFPLTVTSAQKNPTAFYLCASSIASYDSYEQYFGPGTRLTVT.